The rows below give T cell receptor beta chains drawn from one sample of a study of T cells after posttransplantation cyclophosphamide. Assay used: immunoSEQ multiplex PCR; TCRdb lists only in-frame clones, some missing. The sample has some 66,000 clones, about 93% seen once. Material: PBMCs. These receptors were collected from a woman aged 25 to 39 in good health and a related stem cell transplant donor. Each CDR3 is given with its conserved first and last residue. A D gene is named only where the DNA matches it firmly. Only some rows state a clone size, as once, few, many or a class for expanded clones.

TRBJ1-1 NA TRBV6-1 NA TGTGCCAGCAGTGAAGCTAGGGGGACTGAAGCTTTCTTT CASSEARGTEAFF
TRBJ1-1 NA TRBV11-1 NA TGTGCCAGCAGCTTAAACCGTGGGCGTACTGAAGCTTTCTTT CASSLNRGRTEAFF
TRBJ2-7 NA TRBV19 NA TGTGCCAGTAGTATAGGGTCGGCGTACGAGCAGTACTTC CASSIGSAYEQYF
TRBJ1-1 NA TRBV7-9 NA TGTGCCAGCAGCTTGAGAGGGAACACTGAAGCTTTCTTT CASSLRGNTEAFF
TRBJ1-6 once TRBV2 NA TGTGCCAGCACCCCAATGGGGACGGAGAATTCACCCCTCCACTTT CASTPMGTENSPLHF
TRBJ1-4 once TRBV2 NA TGTGCCAGCATGCGAGGGGCAGGGGAAAAACTGTTTTTT CASMRGAGEKLFF
TRBJ2-5 NA TRBV29-1 TRBD2 TGCAGCGCATGGACTAGCGGGGAGACCCAGTACTTC CSAWTSGETQYF
TRBJ2-1 NA TRBV2 TRBD1 TGTGCCAGCGGGGACAGGAAGACCTACAATGAGCAGTTCTTC CASGDRKTYNEQFF
TRBJ2-7 NA TRBV5-5 NA TGTGCCAGCAGCCAAAGGCTCTCCTACGAGCAGTACTTC CASSQRLSYEQYF
TRBJ2-3 NA TRBV19 TRBD1 TGTGCCAGTAGTATAAACAGGGGGCAGGCAGATACGCAGTATTTT CASSINRGQADTQYF
TRBJ1-1 NA TRBV10-3 TRBD1 TGTGCCATCGGCGGACAGGTGAACACTGAAGCTTTCTTT CAIGGQVNTEAFF
TRBJ2-6 NA TRBV19 NA TGTGCCAGTACCCGAGGCGGGGCAGGGGCCAACGTCCTGACTTTC CASTRGGAGANVLTF